Following are 17 T cell receptor beta chains from one sample sequenced in a study of cytotoxic CD8 clonotypes in ibrutinib-treated CLL. Assay used: immunoSEQ multiplex PCR; TCRdb lists only in-frame clones, some missing. The sample contains some 120,000 clones, about 85% of which appear only once. Here the sequenced sample was PBMCs, taken after 24 months of ibrutinib treatment. The receptors here all came from a human donor with chronic lymphocytic leukemia.

The chain is built from TRBV30 and TRBJ2-5; 10 nucleotides match TRBD1. Losses at the gene ends were 6 bases for V and 5 bases for J; bases not matched to a gene: 9. Germline lookup yields CDR1 GTSNPN and CDR2 SVGIG (reference sequence). The CDR3 has 14 residues. CDR3 bases: TGTGCCTGTCGCCGGGACAGGGGATGGGAGACCCAGTACTTC. As protein: CACRRDRGWETQYF.

This clone was counted a single time. The V gene is TRBV25-1, the J gene TRBJ1-2; D remains ambiguous. Germline V gene sequence: CDR1 MGHDK, CDR2 SYGVNS. V gave up 5 bases and J gave up 6 bases, with 7 bases separating them. There are 11 residues in the CDR3. CDR3 nucleotides: TGTGCCAGCAGTTTAATTGATGGCTACACCTTC. Protein product: CASSLIDGYTF.

The chain uses TRBV28 and TRBJ1-5; no clear D. This CDR3 is 15 amino acids long. The germline CDR1 and CDR2 sequences are MDHEN and SYDVKM. V lost 7 bases to trimming and J lost 1 base, with 14 bases between them. Here the CDR3 reads CASTKGWESNQPQHF. CDR3 nucleotides: TGTGCCAGCACCAAAGGCTGGGAGAGCAATCAGCCCCAGCATTTT. Looking up the rest from reference TRBV28 and TRBJ1-5 gives the full variable domain: DVKVTQSSRYLVKRTGEKVFLECVQDMDHENMFWYRQDPGLGLRLIYFSYDVKMKEKGDIPEGYSVSREKKERFSLILESASTNQTSMYLCASTKGWESNQPQHFGDGTRLSIL.

The chain joins TRBV19 to TRBJ2-2; D is uncertain. The CDR3 covers 13 residues. CDR1 is LNHDA and CDR2 is SQIVND in the germline V gene (reference sequence). The germline V and J ends were trimmed by 9 bases and 6 bases, with 14 bases remaining between them. The CDR3 coding sequence is TGTGCCAGCAGATGGGGAAGAGCCGGGGAGCTGTTTTTT. Translation: CASRWGRAGELFF.

The chain uses TRBV15 and TRBJ1-5; D is uncertain. The CDR3 totals 12 residues. The germline V gene has CDR1 LNHNV and CDR2 YYDKDF (reference sequence). V was cut by 0 bases and J by 11 bases, with 8 bases left in between. The DNA for the CDR3 is TGTGCCACCAGCAGAGAGTTCAATTCCCAGCATTTT. Its protein product is CATSREFNSQHF.

V is TRBV20-1 and J is TRBJ1-2; possibly TRBD1 for D (5 bases). V dropped 5 bases and J dropped 8 bases, with 9 bases sitting between them. Germline-derived CDR1 and CDR2 are DFQATT and SNEGSKA (reference sequence). The CDR3 is made up of 10 amino acids. The CDR3 loop is CSAPKGGYTF. As DNA, the CDR3 is TGCAGTGCTCCCAAGGGGGGCTACACCTTC.

The chain uses TRBV11-2 and TRBJ1-6, with 8 bases lining up with TRBD1. Germline values: CDR1 SGHAT, CDR2 FQNNGV. CDR3 length: 16 residues. The trim removed 5 bases at V and 10 bases at J, leaving 13 bases unmatched. The CDR3 bases are TGTGCCAGCAGCGAATCCCGGACAGGGTTACACTCACCCCTCCACTTT. Protein sequence: CASSESRTGLHSPLHF.

This chain uses TRBV5-6 with TRBJ2-4; D is unresolved. There are 14 residues in the CDR3. CDR1 is SGHDT, CDR2 YYEEEE, per germline. Trimming took 4 bases from V and 1 from J, leaving 9 bases between them. Written as DNA, the CDR3 is TGTGCCAGCAGCGACGGCGGCGCCAAAAACATTCAGTACTTC. It is translated as CASSDGGAKNIQYF.

A single count supports this clone. The chain couples TRBV27 to TRBJ2-5, with 7 nucleotides matching TRBD1. In germline, CDR1 is MNHEY, CDR2 SMNVEV (reference sequence). The junction had 3 bases not matched to a gene; V was cut back by 6 bases and J by 5 bases. This CDR3 comprises 12 residues. The CDR3 protein is CASSHRGETQYF. CDR3 coding DNA: TGTGCCAGCAGCCACAGGGGCGAGACCCAGTACTTC.

The V and J genes are TRBV5-1 and TRBJ2-7; 7 bases line up with TRBD1. The trim removed 4 bases at V and 2 bases at J, leaving 9 bases unmatched. CDR3 size: 15 residues. The V gene's germline CDR1 is SGHRS and CDR2 YFSETQ. The CDR3 sequence: CASSGTRDRAYEQYF. CDR3 DNA sequence: TGCGCCAGCAGCGGAACCCGGGACAGAGCCTACGAGCAGTACTTC.

Only one count was recorded for this clone. The rearrangement joins TRBV5-1 to TRBJ2-5; 8 bases align to TRBD1. The J call could be wrong; TRBJ2-7 is a better fit for the DNA end. CDR1 and CDR2 (germline): SGHRS, YFSETQ. The CDR3 runs to 15 residues. CDR3: CASSTTGTGIYEQYF. In DNA form, the CDR3 reads TGCGCCAGCAGCACAACCGGGACAGGAATTTACGAGCAGTACTTC.

This chain links TRBV5-6 with TRBJ2-1; 8 nucleotides align to TRBD1. Per the germline V gene, CDR1 is SGHDT and CDR2 is YYEEEE. The CDR3 length is 15 residues. With 5 bases clipped from V and 0 bases from J, the junction kept 4 bases outside the gene matches. CDR3 nucleotides: TGTGCCAGCAGTATACAGGGGGACTCCTACAATGAGCAGTTCTTC. It encodes CASSIQGDSYNEQFF.

This clone was detected only once. V usage is TRBV19 and J usage is TRBJ2-3; perhaps TRBD2 as D (6 bases). This CDR3 spans 14 amino acids. Germline values: CDR1 LNHDA, CDR2 SQIVND (reference sequence). The germline V and J ends were trimmed by 1 base and 4 bases, with 9 bases remaining between them. CDR3 DNA sequence: TGTGCCAGTAGTATAGGTCGGGGGTCAGATACGCAGTATTTT. This translates into CASSIGRGSDTQYF.

The chain couples TRBV18 to TRBJ1-5; possible D gene TRBD1, 6 bases. The CDR3 length is 15 residues. CDR1 is KGHSH and CDR2 is LQKENI in the germline V gene. Trimming left V 2 bases short and J 5 bases short, with 13 bases between. In nucleotides, the CDR3 is TGTGCCAGCTCACCAAGAGGCAGGGGTGATCAGCCCCAGCATTTT. This sequence encodes CASSPRGRGDQPQHF.

CDR3 loop: CASSYMGVTGELFF. CDR3 nucleotides: TGTGCCAGCAGTTATATGGGTGTCACCGGGGAGCTGTTTTTT. The chain combines TRBV6-5 with TRBJ2-2; unclear D gene. This CDR3 contains 14 residues. Trimming took 3 bases from V and 4 from J, leaving 9 bases between them. Germline V lookup: CDR1 MNHEY, CDR2 SVGAGI.

The V call is TRBV11-3, the J call TRBJ2-2; no clear D gene. V lost 5 bases and J 8 bases, leaving 9 bases between the germline ends. CDR1 and CDR2 from the germline V gene are SGHNT and YENEEA. The CDR3 runs 12 residues. Written as DNA, the CDR3 is TGTGCCAGCAGCCTCACCCCAGGGGAGCTGTTTTTT. Its translation: CASSLTPGELFF.

The rearrangement uses TRBV7-9 and TRBJ1-6; D unclear. The germline CDR1 and CDR2 sequences are SEHNR and FQNEAQ (reference sequence). V lost 4 bases and J lost 10, with 8 bases in between. The CDR3 covers 12 residues. The CDR3 loop reads CASSSGSSPLHF. The CDR3 region has the DNA TGTGCCAGCAGCTCGGGGTCATCACCCCTCCACTTT.